This T cell receptor beta chain stems from a study of blood T cell repertoires in COVID-19. At the level of the study: From T cells, B-cell-depleted T cells, or PBMCs came the material, which was cDNA or gDNA.

This clone has a handful of counts. Produced via immunoSEQ multiplex PCR; TCRdb's table is partial and in-frame only. The sample contains approximately 150,000 clones, approximately 90% of which appear only once. The receptor's source is a woman aged 45-59 years with active or convalescent COVID-19. Sequencing was done on a sample of peripheral blood.

The chain's CDR3 is CASRPGQNNSPLHF. The DNA for the CDR3 is TGTGCCTCCCGACCCGGACAGAATAATTCACCCCTCCACTTT. The chain recombines TRBV27 with TRBJ1-6; a weak D match, TRBD1 (6 bases). CDR1 MNHEY and CDR2 SMNVEV come from the germline V gene (reference sequence). Trimming took 11 bases from V and 5 from J, leaving 16 bases between them. The CDR3 is made up of 14 amino acids.